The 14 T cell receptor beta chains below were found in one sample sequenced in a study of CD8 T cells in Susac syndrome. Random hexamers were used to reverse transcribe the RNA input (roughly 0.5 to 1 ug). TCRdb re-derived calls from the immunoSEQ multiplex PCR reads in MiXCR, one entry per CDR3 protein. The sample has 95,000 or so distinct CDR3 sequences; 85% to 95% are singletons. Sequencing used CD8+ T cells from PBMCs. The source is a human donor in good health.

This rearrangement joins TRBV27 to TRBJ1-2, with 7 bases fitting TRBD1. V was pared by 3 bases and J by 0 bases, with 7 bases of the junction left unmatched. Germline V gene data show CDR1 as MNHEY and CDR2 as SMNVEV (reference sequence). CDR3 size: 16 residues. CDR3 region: CASSLLGQPSNYGYTF. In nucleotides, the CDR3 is TGTGCCAGCAGTTTGCTGGGACAGCCTTCTAACTATGGCTACACCTTC.

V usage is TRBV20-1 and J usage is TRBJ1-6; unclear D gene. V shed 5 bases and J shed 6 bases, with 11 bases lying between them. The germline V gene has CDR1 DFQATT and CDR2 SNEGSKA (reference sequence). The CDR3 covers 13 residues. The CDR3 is CSAGDIPNSPLHF. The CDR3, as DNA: TGCAGTGCTGGCGACATCCCTAATTCACCCCTCCACTTT.

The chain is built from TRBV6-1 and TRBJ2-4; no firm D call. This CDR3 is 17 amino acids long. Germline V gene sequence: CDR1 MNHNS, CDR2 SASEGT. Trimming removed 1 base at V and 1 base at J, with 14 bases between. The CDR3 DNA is TGTGCCAGCAGTGAAGGGAGAAGTATCATGGCCAAAAACATTCAGTACTTC. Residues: CASSEGRSIMAKNIQYF.

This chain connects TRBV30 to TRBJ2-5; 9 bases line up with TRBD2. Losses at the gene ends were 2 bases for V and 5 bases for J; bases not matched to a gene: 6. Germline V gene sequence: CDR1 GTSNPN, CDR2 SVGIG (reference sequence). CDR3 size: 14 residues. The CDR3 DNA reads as TGTGCCTGGAGTCTTATGGGACTAGCTGAGACCCAGTACTTC. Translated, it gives CAWSLMGLAETQYF.

CDR3 protein: CSASPGLAGHEQYF. The CDR3 nucleotides are TGCAGTGCTAGCCCGGGACTAGCGGGCCACGAGCAGTACTTC. The V gene is TRBV20-1, the J gene TRBJ2-7; the match to TRBD2 covers 12 bases. The V gene end was trimmed by 3 bases and the J gene end by 5 bases; junction bases not matched to a gene: 5. The CDR3 runs to 14 residues. Germline loops: CDR1 DFQATT, CDR2 SNEGSKA (reference sequence).

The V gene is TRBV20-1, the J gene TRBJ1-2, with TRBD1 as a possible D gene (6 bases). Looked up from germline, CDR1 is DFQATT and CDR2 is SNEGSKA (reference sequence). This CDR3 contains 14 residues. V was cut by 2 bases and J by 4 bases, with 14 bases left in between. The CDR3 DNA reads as TGCAGTGCTAGACGCGGACAGTCAGCCTATGGCTACACCTTC. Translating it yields CSARRGQSAYGYTF.

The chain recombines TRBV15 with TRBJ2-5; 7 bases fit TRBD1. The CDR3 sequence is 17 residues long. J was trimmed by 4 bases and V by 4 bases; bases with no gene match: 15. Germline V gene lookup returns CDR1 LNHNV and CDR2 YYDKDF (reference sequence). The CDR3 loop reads CATSIGQVRVGRETQYF. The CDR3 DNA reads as TGTGCCACCAGCATTGGACAGGTCAGGGTTGGAAGAGAGACCCAGTACTTC.

The CDR3 protein is CSARPSGETQYF. The CDR3 DNA reads TGCAGTGCTAGGCCGTCAGGGGAGACCCAGTACTTC. The chain has TRBV20-1 and TRBJ2-5, with D maybe TRBD1 (5 bases). The V gene lost 3 bases and the J gene lost 5 bases, with 10 bases spanning the gap. The CDR3 is 12 amino acids. Germline loops: CDR1 DFQATT, CDR2 SNEGSKA (reference sequence).

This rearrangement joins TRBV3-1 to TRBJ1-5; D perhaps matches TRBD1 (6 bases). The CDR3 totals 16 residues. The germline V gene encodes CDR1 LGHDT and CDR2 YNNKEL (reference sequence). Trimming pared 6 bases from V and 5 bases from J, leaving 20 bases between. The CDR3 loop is CASSVGGRRGHQPQHF. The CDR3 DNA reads TGTGCCAGCAGTGTCGGGGGGCGTCGCGGCCATCAGCCCCAGCATTTT.

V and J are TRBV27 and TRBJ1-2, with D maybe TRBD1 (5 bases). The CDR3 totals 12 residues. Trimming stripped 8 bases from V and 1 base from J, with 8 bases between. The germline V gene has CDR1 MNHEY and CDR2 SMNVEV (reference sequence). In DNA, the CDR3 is TGTGCCAGCGGTGACAGTAACTATGGCTACACCTTC. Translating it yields CASGDSNYGYTF.

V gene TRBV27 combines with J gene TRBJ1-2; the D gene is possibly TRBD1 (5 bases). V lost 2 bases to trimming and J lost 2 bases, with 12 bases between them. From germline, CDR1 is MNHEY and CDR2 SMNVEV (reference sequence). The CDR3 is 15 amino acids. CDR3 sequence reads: CASSLGGRQNYGYTF. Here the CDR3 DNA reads TGTGCCAGCAGTTTAGGGGGACGGCAAAACTATGGCTACACCTTC.

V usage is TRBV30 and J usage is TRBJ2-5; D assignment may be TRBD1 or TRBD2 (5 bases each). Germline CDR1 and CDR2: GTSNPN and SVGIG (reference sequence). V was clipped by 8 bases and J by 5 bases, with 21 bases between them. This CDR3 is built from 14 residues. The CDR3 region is CAVRDPGLGETQYF. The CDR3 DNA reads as TGTGCCGTCCGGGACCCGGGTTTGGGGGAGACCCAGTACTTC.

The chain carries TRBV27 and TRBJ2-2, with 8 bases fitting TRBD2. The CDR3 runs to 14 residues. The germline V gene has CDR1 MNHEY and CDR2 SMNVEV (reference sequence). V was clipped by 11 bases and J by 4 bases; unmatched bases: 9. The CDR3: CAVRRGGTTGELFF. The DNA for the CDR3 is TGTGCCGTTCGTCGGGGGGGGACCACCGGGGAGCTGTTTTTT.

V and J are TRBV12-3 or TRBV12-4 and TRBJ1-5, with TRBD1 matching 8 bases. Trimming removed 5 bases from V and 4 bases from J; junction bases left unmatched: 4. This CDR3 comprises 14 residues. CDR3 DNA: TGTGCCAGCAGTAGGACAGGGTGGAATCAGCCCCAGCATTTT. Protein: CASSRTGWNQPQHF.